The sample holds many counts of the clone carrying this T cell receptor (beta chain). Time point defined: patch test 1, 2 weeks after DPC sensitization. Described treatment: therapeutic diphenylcyclopropenone sensitization with weekly scalp DPC. RNA extraction used unfractionated whole blood as the source of total RNA. Every donor had alopecia and was 18 to 70 years old; all were suitable for DPC. This sample is part of a study of human T cells and chemical hapten exposure. TCRdb reprocessed the RACE reads via MiXCR and lists one record per CDR3 protein. The data contain about 37,000 distinct CDR3 sequences, more than 6% of them seen just once; the ten biggest clones take up roughly a tenth. The V and J ends lost 5 bases and 7 bases respectively, with 10 bases between them. Germline V gene lookup returns CDR1 SGDLS and CDR2 YYNGEE. The CDR3 has 13 residues.

The sequence was collected from a woman between 25 and 40 years old with alopecia areata. Some clones in this sample may be carry-over from other donors' samples. Source: whole blood, taken in connection with sensitization to the hapten diphenylcyclopropenone (DPC). The chain couples TRBV9 to TRBJ1-6, with TRBD1 as a possible D gene (6 bases). Here the CDR3 reads CASSNTGNSPLHF. The DNA for the CDR3 is TGTGCCAGCAGTAATACAGGGAATTCACCCCTCCACTTT.